Shown below are 30 T cell receptor beta chains from a single sample sequenced in a study of somatic mutations in cytotoxic T cells in rheumatoid arthritis. Assay used: immunoSEQ multiplex PCR; TCRdb lists only in-frame clones, some missing. Of roughly 9,300 clones in the sample, approximately 90% are singletons; the top ten hold 14%. Sequencing used CD8+ T cells sorted from blood. These receptor sequences come from a young woman with rheumatoid arthritis.

A remark on this clone: The junction departs from germline at one end; a sequencing error may be responsible. The V gene is TRBV7-7, the J gene TRBJ2-1; weak D call: TRBD1 (6 bases). Germline V gene sequence: CDR1 SSHAT, CDR2 FNYEAQ (reference sequence). The CDR3 spans 16 residues. For the CDR3, the DNA is TGTGCTAGCAGCTTATCGCTGGGGGCGGGCGACAATGAGCAGTTCTTC. The encoded protein is CASSLSLGAGDNEQFF.

The chain uses TRBV27 and TRBJ2-2; TRBD1 matches at 12 bases. The CDR3 length is 20 residues. Trimming took 5 bases from V and 0 from J; bases not matched to a gene: 13. From germline, CDR1 is MNHEY and CDR2 SMNVEV (reference sequence). The CDR3 loop is CASSPRDRGRPTTNTGELFF. CDR3 in DNA: TGTGCCAGCAGTCCCCGGGACAGGGGGCGCCCAACTACGAACACCGGGGAGCTGTTTTTT.

The chain couples TRBV30 to TRBJ2-3; 8 bases are a match to TRBD2. From germline, CDR1 is GTSNPN and CDR2 SVGIG (reference sequence). The CDR3 runs 14 residues. V shed 7 bases and J 4 bases; nucleotides not matched to a gene: 10. The CDR3 loop is CAYQGETSADTQYF. CDR3 DNA sequence: TGTGCCTACCAAGGAGAGACTAGCGCAGATACGCAGTATTTT.

This clone came up once. V and J are TRBV7-8 and TRBJ2-3; 12 bases fit TRBD2. Germline assignment: CDR1 SGHVS and CDR2 FQNEAQ. This CDR3 has 15 residues. V shed 8 bases and J 6 bases; nucleotides not matched to a gene: 9. CDR3 bases: TGTGCCAGCCGTCGGACTAGCGGGGTCCGGGATACGCAGTATTTT. Translating gives CASRRTSGVRDTQYF.

V and J are TRBV11-2 and TRBJ2-7, with 12 positions matching TRBD2. CDR1 is SGHAT and CDR2 is FQNNGV in the germline V gene. The CDR3 length is 15 residues. V lost 5 bases to trimming and J lost 1 base; unmatched junction nucleotides: 3. In nucleotides, the CDR3 is TGTGCCAGCAGCCCGACTAGCGGGAGATCCTACGAGCAGTACTTC. Its translation: CASSPTSGRSYEQYF.

The chain uses TRBV5-4 and TRBJ2-3; tentative D call: TRBD2 (7 bases). The CDR3 covers 20 residues. Germline-derived CDR1 and CDR2 are SGHNT and YYREEE (reference sequence). V lost 2 bases and J lost 0, with 25 bases in between. CDR3 in amino acids: CASSFLEAAGQEGSTDTQYF. The CDR3 DNA is TGTGCCAGCAGCTTTCTCGAGGCAGCGGGACAAGAGGGTAGCACAGATACGCAGTATTTT.

The chain uses TRBV5-1 and TRBJ2-7, with 9 bases fitting TRBD1. The V and J ends lost 7 bases and 5 bases, in that order; junction bases with no gene match: 10. The CDR3 runs 14 residues. CDR1 is SGHRS, CDR2 YFSETQ, per germline. The CDR3 is CASDTGTGINEQYF. As DNA, the CDR3 is TGCGCCAGCGATACCGGGACAGGGATAAACGAGCAGTACTTC. Full variable domain (outside the CDR3, taken from reference TRBV5-1 and TRBJ2-7): KAGVTQTPRYLIKTRGQQVTLSCSPISGHRSVSWYQQTPGQGLQFLFEYFSETQRNKGNFPGRFSGRQFSNSRSEMNVSTLELGDSALYLCASDTGTGINEQYFGPGTRLTVT.

V and J are TRBV4-2 and TRBJ2-1; 11 nucleotides agree with TRBD2. CDR3 length: 16 amino acids. Germline assignment: CDR1 LGHNA and CDR2 YNFKEQ. J gave up 10 bases and V 0 bases, and 8 bases lay outside the gene matches. The CDR3 DNA reads TGTGCCAGCAGCCAAGACCCAACTAGCGGGAGCGAAGAGCAGTTCTTC. This codes for CASSQDPTSGSEEQFF.

The V and J genes are TRBV5-4 and TRBJ2-7; 10 bases map to TRBD2. Germline V gene sequence: CDR1 SGHNT, CDR2 YYREEE (reference sequence). This CDR3 spans 15 amino acids. The junction had 6 bases not matched to a gene; V was cut back by 4 bases and J by 2 bases. The CDR3 sequence: CASSPLAGSTYEQYF. In DNA form, the CDR3 reads TGTGCCAGCAGCCCACTAGCGGGGTCTACCTACGAGCAGTACTTC.

The rearrangement links TRBV5-6 to TRBJ1-2; 7 bases agree with TRBD1. J lost 8 bases, V lost 3 bases, and 13 bases had no gene match. CDR3 length: 15 residues. Per the germline V gene, CDR1 is SGHDT and CDR2 is YYEEEE. CDR3 residues: CASSSRTDRAGGYTF. The CDR3 DNA reads TGTGCCAGCAGCTCGAGAACTGACAGGGCGGGAGGCTACACCTTC.

The chain uses TRBV5-6 and TRBJ2-7; the D gene is possibly TRBD1 (6 bases). CDR1 SGHDT and CDR2 YYEEEE come from the germline V gene. V was cut by 1 base and J by 2 bases, with 13 bases left in between. The CDR3 is 15 residues long. The CDR3 DNA is TGTGCCAGCAGCTTGAGGACAGCGCCTCCCTACGAGCAGTACTTC. Translating it yields CASSLRTAPPYEQYF.

The chain recombines TRBV28 with TRBJ1-2; TRBD1 might be the D (5 bases). The CDR3 runs 12 residues. V lost 6 bases, J lost 4 bases, and 9 bases lay in between. The germline V gene encodes CDR1 MDHEN and CDR2 SYDVKM. CDR3 DNA: TGTGCCAGCAGGGGCAGGGCCTATGGCTACACCTTC. Protein sequence: CASRGRAYGYTF.

The chain links TRBV27 to TRBJ2-5; 11 positions agree with TRBD2. This CDR3 contains 17 residues. The junction had 13 bases not matched to a gene; V was cut back by 6 bases and J by 4 bases. CDR1 and CDR2 from the germline V gene are MNHEY and SMNVEV (reference sequence). The CDR3 DNA sequence: TGTGCCAGCAGCCAACCTACACTAGCGGGAGTGGGAGAGACCCAGTACTTC. Residues: CASSQPTLAGVGETQYF.

CDR3: CASSLAEYEQFF. CDR3 nucleotide sequence: TGTGCCAGCAGCTTAGCAGAATATGAGCAGTTCTTC. This chain joins TRBV7-3 and TRBJ2-1; unclear D gene. V lost 2 bases and J lost 8, with 7 bases in between. Per germline, CDR1 SGHTA and CDR2 FQGTGA. The CDR3 is 12 amino acids. Complete variable domain (other parts from reference TRBV7-3 and TRBJ2-1): GAGVSQTPSNKVTEKGKYVELRCDPISGHTALYWYRQSLGQGPEFLIYFQGTGAADDSGLPNDRFFAVRPEGSVSTLKIQRTERGDSAVYLCASSLAEYEQFFGPGTRLTVL.

J is TRBJ2-4 and V is TRBV5-6; unclear D gene. This CDR3 spans 16 amino acids. Germline CDR1 SGHDT, CDR2 YYEEEE. Trimming shortened V by 2 bases and J by 0 bases, and 12 bases separated the two germline ends. The CDR3, as DNA: TGTGCCAGCAGCTTCATAACAGCAGTAGCCAAAAACATTCAGTACTTC. Translating gives CASSFITAVAKNIQYF.

The rearrangement joins TRBV11-2 to TRBJ2-3, with 7 bases matching TRBD1. The CDR3 is 15 residues long. Germline loops: CDR1 SGHAT, CDR2 FQNNGV. V was pared by 5 bases and J by 4 bases, with 9 bases of the junction left unmatched. The CDR3 bases are TGTGCCAGCAGCACACAGGGGTTAGTCGCAGATACGCAGTATTTT. The encoded protein is CASSTQGLVADTQYF.

The rearrangement links TRBV5-4 to TRBJ1-1; 9 bases agree with TRBD1. With V trimmed by 0 bases and J by 1 base, 4 bases remained unmatched. The CDR3 consists of 16 residues. Germline CDR1 reads SGHNT; CDR2 reads YYREEE (reference sequence). For the CDR3, the DNA is TGTGCCAGCAGCTTGGTCCCGGGACAGGGGAACACTGAAGCTTTCTTT. It codes for CASSLVPGQGNTEAFF.

The chain recombines TRBV7-3 with TRBJ2-1, with 15 bases fitting TRBD2. The germline gives CDR1 SGHTA, CDR2 FQGTGA. CDR3 length equals 18 residues. The junction had 7 bases not matched to a gene; V was cut back by 5 bases and J by 2 bases. The CDR3 coding sequence is TGTGCCAGCAGCGTGATAGGGACTAGCGGGGGGACCTACAATGAGCAGTTCTTC. Its protein product is CASSVIGTSGGTYNEQFF.

This clone was detected only once. V gene TRBV5-6 combines with J gene TRBJ1-2, with 7 bases matching TRBD1. CDR1 is SGHDT and CDR2 is YYEEEE in the germline V gene. With V trimmed by 0 bases and J by 4 bases, 9 bases remained unmatched. The CDR3 length is 16 residues. The CDR3 region is CASSLGSQGVFYGYTF. For the CDR3, the DNA is TGTGCCAGCAGCTTGGGGTCTCAGGGGGTCTTCTATGGCTACACCTTC.

This chain links TRBV9 with TRBJ2-2, with TRBD2 matching over 12 bases. The CDR3 spans 15 residues. After removal of 2 bases from V and 8 bases from J, the junction contained 4 bases not matched to a gene. Per the germline V gene, CDR1 is SGDLS and CDR2 is YYNGEE. The CDR3 reads CASSVQTSGGGELFF. CDR3 nucleotides: TGTGCCAGCAGCGTTCAGACTAGCGGGGGAGGGGAGCTGTTTTTT.

As regards this clone: This sample includes further DNA sequences coding for the same CDR3. The gene calls are TRBV27 and TRBJ1-2, with D maybe TRBD1 (5 bases). The V end was cut by 5 bases, the J end by 7 bases, with 20 bases between. This CDR3 has 15 amino acids. CDR1 MNHEY and CDR2 SMNVEV come from the germline V gene (reference sequence). CDR3 nucleotide sequence: TGTGCCAGCAGTCCCGCCACAGGAATGCTGAGTGGCTACACCTTC. It yields the protein CASSPATGMLSGYTF.

The rearrangement joins TRBV6-1 to TRBJ1-2, with 7 positions matching TRBD1. The CDR3 is 16 amino acids. Looked up from germline, CDR1 is MNHNS and CDR2 is SASEGT. The V segment lost 2 bases and the J segment 3 bases; nucleotides outside the gene matches: 9. DNA of the CDR3: TGTGCCAGCAGTGAACCCGGACAGGAGAGTTACTATGGCTACACCTTC. It is translated as CASSEPGQESYYGYTF.

This clone was observed once. As DNA, the CDR3 is TGTGCCAGCAACCTGGGGACTAGAGAATTTTTCTTC. Translation: CASNLGTREFFF. This chain uses TRBV5-6 with TRBJ2-1; 8 nucleotides align to TRBD2. This CDR3 has 12 residues. CDR1 and CDR2 from the germline V gene are SGHDT and YYEEEE. V shed 6 bases and J 16 bases; nucleotides not matched to a gene: 12.

The chain couples TRBV29-1 to TRBJ2-3; 7 nucleotides line up with TRBD1. J was trimmed by 4 bases and V by 1 base; bases with no gene match: 2. There are 13 residues in the CDR3. Germline V gene sequence: CDR1 SQVTM, CDR2 ANQGSEA. In DNA, the CDR3 is TGCAGCGTTGAAGGGGGGACAGCAGATACGCAGTATTTT. Its protein is CSVEGGTADTQYF.

The V and J genes are TRBV27 and TRBJ1-1, with a tentative D call TRBD1 (5 bases). The length of the CDR3 is 14 residues. Per germline, CDR1 MNHEY and CDR2 SMNVEV (reference sequence). V lost 5 bases, J lost 0 bases, and 10 bases lay in between. The chain's CDR3 is CASSTLGVNTEAFF. CDR3 nucleotide sequence: TGTGCCAGCAGTACCCTAGGGGTGAACACTGAAGCTTTCTTT.

The chain links TRBV6-1 to TRBJ2-1, with 10 bases lining up with TRBD2. The junction had 0 bases not matched to a gene; V was cut back by 7 bases and J by 0 bases. Germline CDR1 reads MNHNS; CDR2 reads SASEGT. The CDR3 is 14 residues long. CDR3 residues: CASKREGSYNEQFF. CDR3 DNA sequence: TGTGCCAGCAAGCGGGAGGGCTCCTACAATGAGCAGTTCTTC.

V and J are TRBV5-6 and TRBJ2-3, with 9 bases identical to TRBD2. V shed 0 bases and J 4 bases; nucleotides not matched to a gene: 12. CDR3 length: 18 residues. Germline V gene sequence: CDR1 SGHDT, CDR2 YYEEEE. As DNA, the CDR3 is TGTGCCAGCAGCTTGGCCGCGGGGGGGCCTCCTCTCGCAGATACGCAGTATTTT. It yields the protein CASSLAAGGPPLADTQYF.

This chain links TRBV5-6 with TRBJ2-1, with 10 bases matching TRBD1. V was pared by 4 bases and J by 9 bases, with 10 bases of the junction left unmatched. The CDR3 covers 15 residues. CDR1 and CDR2 (germline): SGHDT, YYEEEE. CDR3 in amino acids: CASSIPGQGTREQFF. The CDR3 coding sequence is TGTGCCAGCAGCATTCCGGGACAGGGGACACGTGAGCAGTTCTTC.

A note on this clone: A far larger clone is only one base removed, so a read error is likely. This chain links TRBV13 with TRBJ2-1, with D possibly TRBD2 on 7 matching bases. Germline V gene sequence: CDR1 PRHDT, CDR2 FYEKMQ (reference sequence). The CDR3 sequence is 15 residues long. The germline V and J ends were trimmed by 3 bases and 7 bases, with 16 bases remaining between them. The CDR3 sequence is CASSLMRGLGNEQFF. In DNA form, the CDR3 reads TGTGCCAGCAGCTTGATGCGGGGGCTGGGAAATGAGCAGTTCTTC.

V gene TRBV6-5 combines with J gene TRBJ1-5; D call uncertain. Germline assignment: CDR1 MNHEY and CDR2 SVGAGI. This CDR3 is built from 13 residues. Between the trimmed V and J ends, which lost 0 bases and 7 bases, there was a span of 7 bases. CDR3 in DNA: TGTGCCAGCAGTTACTCGGAGAAACAGCCCCAGCATTTT. It codes for CASSYSEKQPQHF.